The 2 T cell receptor beta chains in this list originate from one sample, sequenced in a study of chemoradiotherapy in HPV16-positive cancers. The data were produced by immunoSEQ multiplex PCR, yet TCRdb's version contains in-frame clones alone and is incomplete. Here the sample spans some 16,000 clones, more than 70% being singletons. This sample was gathered from a patient who underwent chemoradiotherapy. The source is a human donor with HPV-associated anogenital cancer.

The genes are TRBV5-4 and TRBJ1-1; no clear D. V was pared by 3 bases and J by 4 bases, with 16 bases between. Germline V gene sequence: CDR1 SGHNT, CDR2 YYREEE (reference sequence). CDR3 length equals 15 residues. CDR3 protein: CASSSPYQKPTEAFF. The CDR3 region has the DNA TGTGCCAGCAGCTCGCCTTATCAGAAACCCACTGAAGCTTTCTTT.

The chain employs TRBV28 and TRBJ2-5; 11 bases line up with TRBD1. CDR1 MDHEN and CDR2 SYDVKM come from the germline V gene. The ends lost 5 bases at V and 5 bases at J; junction bases unmatched: 10. The CDR3 is made up of 16 amino acids. DNA of the CDR3: TGTGCCAGCAGTCCCTCCGGGACAGGGGGGGAGGAGACCCAGTACTTC. Translating it yields CASSPSGTGGEETQYF.